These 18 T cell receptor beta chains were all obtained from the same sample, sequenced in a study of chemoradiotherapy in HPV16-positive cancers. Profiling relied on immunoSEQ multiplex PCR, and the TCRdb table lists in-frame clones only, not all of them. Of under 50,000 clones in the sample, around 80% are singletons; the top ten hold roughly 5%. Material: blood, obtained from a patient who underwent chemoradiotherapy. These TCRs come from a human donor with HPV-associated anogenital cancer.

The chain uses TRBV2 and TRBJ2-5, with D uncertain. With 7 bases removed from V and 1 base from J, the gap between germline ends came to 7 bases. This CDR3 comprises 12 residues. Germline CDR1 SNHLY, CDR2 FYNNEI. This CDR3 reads CASKRPQETQYF. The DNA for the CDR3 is TGTGCCAGCAAACGGCCCCAAGAGACCCAGTACTTC.

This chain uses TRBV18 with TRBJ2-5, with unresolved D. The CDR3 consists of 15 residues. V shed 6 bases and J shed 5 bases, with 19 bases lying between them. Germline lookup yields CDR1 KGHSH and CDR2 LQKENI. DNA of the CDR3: TGTGCCAGCTCTCCCGGAAGGCGAGGTGGGGAGACCCAGTACTTC. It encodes CASSPGRRGGETQYF.

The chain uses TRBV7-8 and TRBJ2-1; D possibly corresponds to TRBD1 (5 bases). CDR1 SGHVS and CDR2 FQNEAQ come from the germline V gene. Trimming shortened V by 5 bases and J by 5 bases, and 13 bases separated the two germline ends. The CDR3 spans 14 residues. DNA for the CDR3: TGTGCCAGCAGCCGTCTTGTAGGGGACAATGAGCAGTTCTTC. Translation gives CASSRLVGDNEQFF.

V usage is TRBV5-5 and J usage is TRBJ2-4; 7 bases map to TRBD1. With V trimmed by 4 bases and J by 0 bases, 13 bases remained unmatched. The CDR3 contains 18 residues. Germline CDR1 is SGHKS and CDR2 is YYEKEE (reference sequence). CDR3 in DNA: TGTGCCAGCAGCAAAATTTACCGGGACAGAATAGCCAAAAACATTCAGTACTTC. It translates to CASSKIYRDRIAKNIQYF.

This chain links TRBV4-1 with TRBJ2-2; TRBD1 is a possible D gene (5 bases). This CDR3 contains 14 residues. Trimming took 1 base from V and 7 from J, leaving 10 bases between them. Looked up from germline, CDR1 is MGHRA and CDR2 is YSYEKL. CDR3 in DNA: TGCGCCAGCAGCCAAGCCAGGGCGAACGGGGAGCTGTTTTTT. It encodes CASSQARANGELFF.

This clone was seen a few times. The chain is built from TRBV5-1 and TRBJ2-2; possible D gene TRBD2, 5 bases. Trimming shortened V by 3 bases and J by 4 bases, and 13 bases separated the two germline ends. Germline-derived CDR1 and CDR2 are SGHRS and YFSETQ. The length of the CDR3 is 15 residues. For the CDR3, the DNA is TGCGCCAGCAGCTCCTTGGACTCTACCACCGGGGAGCTGTTTTTT. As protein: CASSSLDSTTGELFF. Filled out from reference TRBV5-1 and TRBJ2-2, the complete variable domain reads KAGVTQTPRYLIKTRGQQVTLSCSPISGHRSVSWYQQTPGQGLQFLFEYFSETQRNKGNFPGRFSGRQFSNSRSEMNVSTLELGDSALYLCASSSLDSTTGELFFGEGSRLTVL.

The CDR3 region is CASSEEDWGSRYGYTF. CDR3 bases: TGTGCCAGCAGTGAAGAAGATTGGGGCTCCAGGTATGGCTACACCTTC. The chain uses TRBV6-1 and TRBJ1-2; the D gene is possibly TRBD1 (5 bases). Germline CDR1 and CDR2: MNHNS and SASEGT. The CDR3 covers 16 residues. Trimming took 1 base from V and 5 from J, leaving 17 bases between them.

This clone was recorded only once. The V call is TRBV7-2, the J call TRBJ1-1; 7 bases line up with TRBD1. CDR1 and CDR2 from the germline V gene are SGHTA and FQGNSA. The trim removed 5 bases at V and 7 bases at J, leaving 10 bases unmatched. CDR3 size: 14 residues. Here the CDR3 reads CASSPPTGLLEAFF. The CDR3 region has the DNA TGTGCCAGCAGCCCACCGACAGGGCTGCTTGAAGCTTTCTTT.

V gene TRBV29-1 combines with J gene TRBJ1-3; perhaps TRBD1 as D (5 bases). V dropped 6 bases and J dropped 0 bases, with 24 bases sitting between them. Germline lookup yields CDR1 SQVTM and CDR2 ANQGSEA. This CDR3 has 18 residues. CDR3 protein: CSVTPGTEDFSSGNTIYF. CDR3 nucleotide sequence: TGCAGCGTAACCCCCGGGACTGAAGATTTTAGCTCTGGAAACACCATATATTTT.

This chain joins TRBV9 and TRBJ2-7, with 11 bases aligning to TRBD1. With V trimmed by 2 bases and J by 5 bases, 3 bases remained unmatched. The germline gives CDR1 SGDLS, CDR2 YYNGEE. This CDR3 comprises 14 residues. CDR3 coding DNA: TGTGCCAGCAGCGTCTCGGGACAGGGGGACGAGCAGTACTTC. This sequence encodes CASSVSGQGDEQYF.

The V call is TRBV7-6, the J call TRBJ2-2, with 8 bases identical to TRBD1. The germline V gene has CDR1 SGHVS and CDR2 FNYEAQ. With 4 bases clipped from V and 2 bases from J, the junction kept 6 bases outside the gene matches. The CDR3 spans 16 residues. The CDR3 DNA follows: TGTGCCAGCAGCTCCAGCAGGGGGCCAAACACCGGGGAGCTGTTTTTT. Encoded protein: CASSSSRGPNTGELFF.

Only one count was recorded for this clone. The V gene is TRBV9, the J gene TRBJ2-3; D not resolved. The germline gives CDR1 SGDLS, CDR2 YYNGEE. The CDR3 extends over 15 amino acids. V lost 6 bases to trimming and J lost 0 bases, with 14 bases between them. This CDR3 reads CASINLMSSTDTQYF. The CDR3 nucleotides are TGTGCCAGCATAAATCTAATGAGTAGCACAGATACGCAGTATTTT.

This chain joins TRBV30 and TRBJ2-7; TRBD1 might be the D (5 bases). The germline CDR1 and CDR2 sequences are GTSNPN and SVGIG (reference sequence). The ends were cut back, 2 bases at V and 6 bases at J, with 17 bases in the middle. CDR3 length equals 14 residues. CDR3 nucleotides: TGTGCCTGGAGTACTTGGCAGGGATTCTCCGAGCAGTACTTC. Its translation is CAWSTWQGFSEQYF.

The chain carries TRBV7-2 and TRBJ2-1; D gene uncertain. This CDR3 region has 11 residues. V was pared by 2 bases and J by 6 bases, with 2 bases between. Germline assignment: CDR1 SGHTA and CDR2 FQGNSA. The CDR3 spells CASSLRNEQFF. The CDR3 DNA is TGTGCCAGCAGCTTACGCAATGAGCAGTTCTTC. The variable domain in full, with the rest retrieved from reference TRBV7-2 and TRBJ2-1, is GAGVSQSPSNKVTEKGKDVELRCDPISGHTALYWYRQSLGQGLEFLIYFQGNSAPDKSGLPSDRFSAERTGGSVSTLTIQRTQQEDSAVYLCASSLRNEQFFGPGTRLTVL.

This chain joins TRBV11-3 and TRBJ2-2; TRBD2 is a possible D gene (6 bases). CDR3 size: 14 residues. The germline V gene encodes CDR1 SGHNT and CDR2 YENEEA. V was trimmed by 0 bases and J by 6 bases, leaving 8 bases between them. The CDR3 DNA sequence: TGTGCCAGCAGCTTAGAGGGAGGAGCCGGGGAGCTGTTTTTT. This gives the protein CASSLEGGAGELFF. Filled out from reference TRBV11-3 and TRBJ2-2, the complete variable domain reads EAGVVQSPRYKIIEKKQPVAFWCNPISGHNTLYWYLQNLGQGPELLIRYENEEAVDDSQLPKDRFSAERLKGVDSTLKIQPAELGDSAVYLCASSLEGGAGELFFGEGSRLTVL.

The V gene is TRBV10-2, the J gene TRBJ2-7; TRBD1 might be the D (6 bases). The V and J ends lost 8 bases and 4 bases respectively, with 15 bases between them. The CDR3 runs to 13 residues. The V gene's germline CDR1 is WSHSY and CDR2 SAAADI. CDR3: CASYWTVTYEQYF. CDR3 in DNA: TGCGCCAGCTACTGGACAGTTACTTACGAGCAGTACTTC.

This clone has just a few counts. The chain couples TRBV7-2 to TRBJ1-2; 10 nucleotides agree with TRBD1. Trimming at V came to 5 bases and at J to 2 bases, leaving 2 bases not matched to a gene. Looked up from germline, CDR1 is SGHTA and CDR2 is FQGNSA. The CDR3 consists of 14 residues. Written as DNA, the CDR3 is TGTGCCAGCAGCGAGGGACAGGGGAACTATGGCTACACCTTC. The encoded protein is CASSEGQGNYGYTF.

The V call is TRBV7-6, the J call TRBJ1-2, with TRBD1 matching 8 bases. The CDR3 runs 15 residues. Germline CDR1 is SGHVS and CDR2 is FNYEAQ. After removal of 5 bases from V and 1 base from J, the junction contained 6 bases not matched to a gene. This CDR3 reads CASSPGQGYNYGYTF. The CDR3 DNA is TGTGCCAGCAGCCCAGGACAGGGCTATAACTATGGCTACACCTTC.